The 9 T cell receptor beta chains below come from one sample, sequenced in a study of T-cell reconstitution after alpha-beta-depleted transplantation in children. Library preparation (for TCRbeta) was performed with unique molecular identifiers. Each CDR3 protein is one row after TCRdb ran MiXCR on the PCR reads. The sample contains under 150,000 distinct CDR3 sequences, roughly 9.7% of which appear only once. Specimen: PBMCs, mostly from graft donor cells, collected 180 days after TCRalphabeta/CD19-depleted stem cell transplant. The receptor source for this set is a girl less than two years old who had a stem cell transplant for combined immunodeficiency, so the T cells may come from the graft donor.

This clonotype was counted a few times. The V and J genes are TRBV20-1 and TRBJ2-1, with a tentative D call TRBD2 (6 bases). This CDR3 is built from 13 residues. Germline V gene data show CDR1 as DFQATT and CDR2 as SNEGSKA (reference sequence). The V and J ends lost 2 bases and 9 bases respectively, with 14 bases between them. In nucleotides, the CDR3 is TGCAGTGCTAGATTGGCGGGAAGGGGTGAGCAGTTCTTC. Its translation is CSARLAGRGEQFF.

This clonotype was recorded a few times. The chain uses TRBV12-3 or TRBV12-4 and TRBJ1-6, with D possibly matching TRBD1 (6 bases). Trimming cost V 4 bases and J 7 bases, with 17 bases left between them. The CDR3 spans 16 residues. The chain's CDR3 is CASSWTGHGHNSPLHF. The CDR3 bases are TGTGCCAGCAGTTGGACGGGACACGGGCACAATTCACCCCTCCACTTT.

The table lists this clonotype with a few counts. The chain combines TRBV7-2 with TRBJ2-3; no clear D. Germline-derived CDR1 and CDR2 are SGHTA and FQGNSA. V lost 1 base to trimming and J lost 2 bases, with 7 bases between them. The CDR3 totals 14 residues. The CDR3 protein is CASSLGLYTDTQYF. In nucleotides, the CDR3 is TGTGCCAGCAGCTTAGGACTTTACACAGATACGCAGTATTTT. The variable domain in full, completed from reference TRBV7-2 and TRBJ2-3, reads GAGVSQSPSNKVTEKGKDVELRCDPISGHTALYWYRQSLGQGLEFLIYFQGNSAPDKSGLPSDRFSAERTGGSVSTLTIQRTQQEDSAVYLCASSLGLYTDTQYFGPGTRLTVL.

This clonotype was recorded many times. The chain recombines TRBV4-3 with TRBJ1-2, with D hard to call. Trimming took 2 bases from V and 0 from J, leaving 7 bases between them. This CDR3 is 14 amino acids long. Germline values: CDR1 LGHNA, CDR2 YSLEER. The CDR3 DNA reads as TGCGCCAGCAGCCAAACAAGACCTAACTATGGCTACACCTTC. Amino acids: CASSQTRPNYGYTF.

The chain recombines TRBV10-3 with TRBJ1-2, with a weak D call TRBD1 (6 bases). CDR1 ENHRY and CDR2 SYGVKD come from the germline V gene. The germline V and J ends were trimmed by 7 bases and 4 bases, with 16 bases remaining between them. This CDR3 has 14 residues. The CDR3 region has the DNA TGTGCCATCAAAGAAGGAGGGGGAGGCTATGGCTACACCTTC. Protein sequence: CAIKEGGGGYGYTF.

J is TRBJ2-2 and V is TRBV19, with TRBD2 identical over 12 bases. This CDR3 has 16 amino acids. The trim removed 4 bases at V and 8 bases at J, leaving 8 bases unmatched. Looked up from germline, CDR1 is LNHDA and CDR2 is SQIVND (reference sequence). The CDR3 region has the DNA TGTGCCAGTAGTAAACCGGGACTAGCGGGCACAGGGGAGCTGTTTTTT. Translating gives CASSKPGLAGTGELFF.

A few counts support this clonotype. The V and J genes are TRBV10-3 and TRBJ2-3; D is perhaps TRBD2 (6 bases). Trimming removed 3 bases at V and 6 bases at J, with 16 bases between. The V gene's germline CDR1 is ENHRY and CDR2 SYGVKD. This CDR3 has 15 residues. CDR3 sequence reads: CAISDPLRGFDTQYF. In DNA form, the CDR3 reads TGTGCCATCAGTGACCCCCTTCGGGGGTTCGATACGCAGTATTTT.

The gene calls are TRBV12-3 or TRBV12-4 and TRBJ2-7; D is unresolved. This CDR3 has 15 residues. Between the trimmed V and J ends, which lost 5 bases and 6 bases, there was a span of 20 bases. As DNA, the CDR3 is TGTGCCAGCAGTCCCCGGCGCTTCCCGGGCGTCGAGCAGTACTTC. The encoded protein is CASSPRRFPGVEQYF.

The chain links TRBV27 to TRBJ1-1, with 7 positions matching TRBD1. Germline CDR1 is MNHEY and CDR2 is SMNVEV (reference sequence). The V and J ends lost 6 bases and 0 bases, in that order; junction bases with no gene match: 4. CDR3 length: 14 amino acids. This CDR3 reads CASSPDRVNTEAFF. In nucleotides, the CDR3 is TGTGCCAGCAGCCCTGACAGGGTGAACACTGAAGCTTTCTTT.